One T cell receptor (beta chain) is described in this entry. In the source study's methods: Amplification of reference gene primers provided the estimated nucleated cell counts. Clones were sequenced by immunoSEQ multiplex PCR, and TCRdb holds only the in-frame ones, with some missing. The V and J calls and clone size come from that table; D and trimming were worked out from the DNA. The sample lists a few hundred thousand clones; approximately 90% were seen once. Within 2 weeks before study entry, exposed participants met a COVID-19 case. The CDR3 runs 15 residues. With V trimmed by 5 bases and J by 0 bases, 6 bases remained unmatched. The germline V gene has CDR1 MNHEY and CDR2 SMNVEV (reference sequence). The record originates from a study of blood T cell repertoires in COVID-19.

V gene TRBV27 combines with J gene TRBJ2-7; 8 bases line up with TRBD1. Sequencing input: PBMCs or T cells enriched from blood (not recorded which). This clonotype was obtained from a woman aged 40 to 55 who had been exposed to COVID-19. Written as DNA, the CDR3 is TGTGCCAGCAGTCCGATCGGGACAGGCTCCTACGAGCAGTACTTC. Translation: CASSPIGTGSYEQYF.